This TCR beta chain was profiled in a study of blood T cell repertoires in COVID-19. The overall study: The study drew acute and convalescent COVID-19 samples from the United States, Italy and Spain.

As handled by the study authors: Estimated nucleated cell counts came from reference gene primer amplification. Sequencing used immunoSEQ multiplex PCR; TCRdb keeps in-frame clones, though not all of them. V, J and clone size reflect that table, while D and trimming were determined from the DNA. This sample has tens of thousands of clones, with approximately 78% found just once. The CDR3 totals 16 residues. Trimming removed 5 bases at V and 3 bases at J, with 19 bases between. The germline CDR1 and CDR2 sequences are MDHEN and SYDVKM. This TCR was recovered from a woman at least 80 years old with acute or convalescent COVID-19. Sample: peripheral blood. The chain employs TRBV28 and TRBJ1-2; TRBD1 might be the D (5 bases). The chain's CDR3 is CASSPAGQGFYYGYTF. Here the CDR3 DNA reads TGTGCCAGCAGTCCAGCGGGCCAGGGTTTCTACTATGGCTACACCTTC.